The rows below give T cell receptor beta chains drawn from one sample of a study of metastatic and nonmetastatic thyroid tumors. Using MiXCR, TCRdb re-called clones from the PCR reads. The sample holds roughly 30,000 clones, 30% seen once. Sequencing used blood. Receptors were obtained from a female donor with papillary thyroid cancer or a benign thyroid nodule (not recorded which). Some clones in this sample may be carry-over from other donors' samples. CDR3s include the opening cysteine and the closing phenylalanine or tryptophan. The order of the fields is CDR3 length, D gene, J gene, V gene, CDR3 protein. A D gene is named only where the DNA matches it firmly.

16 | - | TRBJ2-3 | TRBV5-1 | CASSLEQALRTDTQYF
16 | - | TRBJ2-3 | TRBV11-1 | CASSSTSTIHTDTQYF
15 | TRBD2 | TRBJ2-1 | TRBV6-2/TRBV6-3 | CASSDSGNSYNEQFF
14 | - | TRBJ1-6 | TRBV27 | CAAKAGPYNSPLHF
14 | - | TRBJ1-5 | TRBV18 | CASSPNTGNQPQHF
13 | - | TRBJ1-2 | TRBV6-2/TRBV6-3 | CASSLQGDYGYTF
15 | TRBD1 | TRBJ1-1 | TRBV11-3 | CASSHGGQKAAEAFF
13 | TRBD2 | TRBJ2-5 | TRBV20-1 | CSARTSGSPFQNF
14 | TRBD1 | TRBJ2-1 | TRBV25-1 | CASNGQGSYNEQFF
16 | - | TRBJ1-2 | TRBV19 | CASSMGRGTSNYGYTF
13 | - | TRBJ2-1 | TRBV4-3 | CASSQIRTGEQFF
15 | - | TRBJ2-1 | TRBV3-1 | CASSQDSMGYNEQFF
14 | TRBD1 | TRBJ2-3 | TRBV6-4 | CASSEQGISDTQYF
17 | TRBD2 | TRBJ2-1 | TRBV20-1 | CSARDLTGTRSYNEQFF
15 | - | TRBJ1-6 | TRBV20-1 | CSAREGTLGNSPLHF
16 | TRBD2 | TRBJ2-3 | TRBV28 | CASKMGLAVITDTQYF
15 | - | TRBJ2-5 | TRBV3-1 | CASSQDFGVDETQYF
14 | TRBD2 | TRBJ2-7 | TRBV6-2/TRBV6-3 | CASREAGGSYEQYF
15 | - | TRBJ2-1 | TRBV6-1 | CASSITGSYYNEQFF
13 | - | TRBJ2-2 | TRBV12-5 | CASGLGVTGELFF
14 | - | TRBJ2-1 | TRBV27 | CASSSGWGDNEQFF
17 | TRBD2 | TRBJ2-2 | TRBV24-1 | CATSLNVGGGAAGELFF